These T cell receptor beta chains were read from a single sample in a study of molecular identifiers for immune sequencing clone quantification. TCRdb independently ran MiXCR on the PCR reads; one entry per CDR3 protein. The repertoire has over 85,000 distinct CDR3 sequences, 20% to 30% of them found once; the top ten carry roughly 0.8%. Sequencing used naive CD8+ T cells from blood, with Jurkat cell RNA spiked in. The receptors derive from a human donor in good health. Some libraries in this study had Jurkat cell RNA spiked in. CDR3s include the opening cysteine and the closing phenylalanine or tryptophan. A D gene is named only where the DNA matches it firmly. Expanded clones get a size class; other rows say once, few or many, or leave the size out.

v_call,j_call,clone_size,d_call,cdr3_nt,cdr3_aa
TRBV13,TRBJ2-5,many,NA,TGTGCCAGCAGCTTCGGACAGCGGGAGACCCAGTACTTC,CASSFGQRETQYF
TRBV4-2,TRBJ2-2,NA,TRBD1,TGTGCCAGCAGCCCGACAGGGGGAGGCACCGGGGAGCTGTTTTTT,CASSPTGGGTGELFF
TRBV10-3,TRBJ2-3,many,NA,TGTGCCATCAGTGACCCTGGCCCGACAGATACGCAGTATTTT,CAISDPGPTDTQYF
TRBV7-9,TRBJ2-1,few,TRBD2,TGTGCCAGCAGCTCGCCGCTAGCGGGGAACAGCAATGAGCAGTTCTTC,CASSSPLAGNSNEQFF
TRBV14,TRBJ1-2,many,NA,TGTGCCAGCAGCCAAACAGGCAACTATGGCTACACCTTC,CASSQTGNYGYTF
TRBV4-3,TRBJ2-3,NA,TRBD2,TGCGCCAGCAGCCAAGATCGTAGGTCTAGCGGTATAGATACGCAGTATTTT,CASSQDRRSSGIDTQYF
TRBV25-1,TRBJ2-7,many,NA,TGTGCCAGCAGTGCCACCCCCCTACGAGGCGAGCAGTACTTC,CASSATPLRGEQYF
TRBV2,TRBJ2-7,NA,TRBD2,TGTGCCAGCAGTGAAGCGGGCGGGGGTGCCTACGAGCAGTACTTC,CASSEAGGGAYEQYF
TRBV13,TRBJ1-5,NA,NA,TGTGCCAGCGGCTTATCGGGTCAGCCCCACCATTTT,CASGLSGQPHHF
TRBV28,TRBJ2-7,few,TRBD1,TGTGCCAGCAGCGGACAGGGTGACTACGAGCAGTACTTC,CASSGQGDYEQYF
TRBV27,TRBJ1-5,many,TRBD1,TGTGCCAGCAGTTTAGGGACAGGGGAACAGCCCCAGCATTTT,CASSLGTGEQPQHF
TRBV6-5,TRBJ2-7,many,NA,TGTGCCAGCAGTTACTCGAGGACAGCCTACGAGCAGTACTTC,CASSYSRTAYEQYF
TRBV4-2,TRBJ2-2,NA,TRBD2,TGTGCCAGCAGCCCTCATAGCGGGAGAATGAACACCGGGGAGCTGTTTTTT,CASSPHSGRMNTGELFF
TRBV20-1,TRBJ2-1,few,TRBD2,TGCAGTGCTAGAGGCCGGACTAGCGGGGGGGCGCAGAATGAGCAGTTCTTC,CSARGRTSGGAQNEQFF
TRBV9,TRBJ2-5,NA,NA,TGTGCCAGCAGCGGGATTGCCGAGCCCCAGGACTTC,CASSGIAEPQDF
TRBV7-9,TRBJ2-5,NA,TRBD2,TGTGCCAGCAGCTTATCAGCCTGGGAGCGGGAGAGCTACCAAGAGACCCAGTACTTC,CASSLSAWERESYQETQYF
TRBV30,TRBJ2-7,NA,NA,TGTGCCTGCCGGTACGGGACCTACGAGCAGTACTTC,CACRYGTYEQYF
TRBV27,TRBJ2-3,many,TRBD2,TGTGCCAGCAGTTTACTCGTGGTAGCGGGAGTCCCAGATACGCAGTATTTT,CASSLLVVAGVPDTQYF
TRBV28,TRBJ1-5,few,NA,TGTGCCAGCAGTCGACACGGATCCACCCTCTATAGCAATCAGCCCCAGCATTTT,CASSRHGSTLYSNQPQHF
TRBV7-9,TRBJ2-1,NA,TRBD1,TGTGCCAGCAGCCCGCGACAGGGGACCTACAATGAGCGGTTCTTC,CASSPRQGTYNERFF
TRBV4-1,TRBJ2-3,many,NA,TGCGCCAGCAGCCAAGTATCGGGGGGCCGCCGCATGACAGATACGCAGTATTTT,CASSQVSGGRRMTDTQYF
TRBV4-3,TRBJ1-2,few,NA,TGCGCCAGCAGCCAAGAAGATGAGAGTAGCTATGGCTACACCTTC,CASSQEDESSYGYTF
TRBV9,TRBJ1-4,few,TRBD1,TGTGCCAGCAGCGTGTTCGGGACAGGGGGCGAAAAACTGTTTTTT,CASSVFGTGGEKLFF
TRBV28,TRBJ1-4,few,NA,TGTGCCAGCAGTACCAACAGGGTCACGAGTAAGACTAATGAAAAACTGTTTTTT,CASSTNRVTSKTNEKLFF
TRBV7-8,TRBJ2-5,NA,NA,TGTGCCAGCAGCTCTCCGGGGGGCCAAGAGCCCCAGTACTTC,CASSSPGGQEPQYF
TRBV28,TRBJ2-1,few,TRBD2,TGTGCCAGCAGTTTTCCTTTAGCGGGGTTAAATGAGCAGTTCTTC,CASSFPLAGLNEQFF
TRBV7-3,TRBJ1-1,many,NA,TGTGCCAGCAGCACGGGCCCGAACACTGAAGCTTTCTTT,CASSTGPNTEAFF
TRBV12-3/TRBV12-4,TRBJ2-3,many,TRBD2,TGTGCCAGCACCGTACTAGCGGGCTCCCCTGGGGGCACAGATACGCAGTATTTT,CASTVLAGSPGGTDTQYF
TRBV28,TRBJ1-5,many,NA,TGTGCCAGCAGTTTATTCAGGGAGAGCAATCAGCCCCAGCATTTT,CASSLFRESNQPQHF
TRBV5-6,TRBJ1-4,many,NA,TGTGCCAGCAGCTTTGCCGAAAAACTGTTTTTT,CASSFAEKLFF
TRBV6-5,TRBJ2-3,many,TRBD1,TGTGCCAGCAGTTACGCCAGCCCTGGACAGGGGTGGACAGATACGCAGTATTTT,CASSYASPGQGWTDTQYF
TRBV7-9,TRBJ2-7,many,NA,TGTGCCAGCAGCTTACAGGGTGGCGAGCAGTACTTC,CASSLQGGEQYF
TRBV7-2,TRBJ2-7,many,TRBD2,TGTGCCAGCAGCCTGGGACTAGCGGGGGCCCCCTCCTACGAGCAGTACTTC,CASSLGLAGAPSYEQYF
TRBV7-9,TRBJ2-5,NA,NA,TGTGCCAGCAGCGTACCCCCGTCTGAGTGGACCCAGTACTTC,CASSVPPSEWTQYF
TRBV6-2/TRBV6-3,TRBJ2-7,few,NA,TGTGCCAGCAGTTGGAAGGGGCTACGATCCTACGAGCAGTACTTC,CASSWKGLRSYEQYF
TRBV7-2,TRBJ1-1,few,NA,TGTGCCAGCAGCTTAGTATTTGCGCGGGCGGGGACTGAAGCTTTCTTT,CASSLVFARAGTEAFF
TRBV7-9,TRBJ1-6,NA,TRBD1,TGTGCCAGCAGCATAAAGGGACAGAGTATGAGGAATTCACCCCTCCACTTT,CASSIKGQSMRNSPLHF
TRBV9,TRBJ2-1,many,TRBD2,TGTGCCAGCAGCGTAGACGCCGCCCTAGCGGGAGGAAGGAATGAGCAGTTCTTC,CASSVDAALAGGRNEQFF
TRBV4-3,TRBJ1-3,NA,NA,TGCGCCAGCAGCCAAGGGGCAGGGTTCGGAAACACCATATATTTT,CASSQGAGFGNTIYF
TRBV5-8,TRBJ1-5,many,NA,TGTGCCAGCAGCTTGGTGTTAGAGTTTCAGCCCCAGCATTTT,CASSLVLEFQPQHF
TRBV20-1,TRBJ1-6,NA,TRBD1,TGCAGTGCTAGAGAGAGACAGGGGTCGGGTTCACCCCTCCACTTT,CSARERQGSGSPLHF
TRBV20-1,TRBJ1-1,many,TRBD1,TGCAGTGCTAGATCCCAAGACAGGGTGACTGAAGCTTTCTTT,CSARSQDRVTEAFF
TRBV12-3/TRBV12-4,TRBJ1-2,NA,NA,TGTGCCAGCAGTACCCCCGGGACCCCAGGAGGCTATGGCTACACCTTC,CASSTPGTPGGYGYTF
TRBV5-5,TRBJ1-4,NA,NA,TGTGCCAGCAGCTTTCGGTCTATAGGGGAAACTAATGAAAAACTGTTTTTT,CASSFRSIGETNEKLFF
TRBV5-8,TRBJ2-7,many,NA,TGTGCCAGCAGCTCCCTCGGGGGCGAATGGTACGAGCAGTACTTC,CASSSLGGEWYEQYF
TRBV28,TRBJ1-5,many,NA,TGTGCCAGCAGTTATCGTGGTACATTGGATCAGCCCCAGCATTTT,CASSYRGTLDQPQHF
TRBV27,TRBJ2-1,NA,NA,TGTGCCAGCAGTTTGGTAAAGGTGGACGGTCCGTATGAGCAGTCCTTC,CASSLVKVDGPYEQSF